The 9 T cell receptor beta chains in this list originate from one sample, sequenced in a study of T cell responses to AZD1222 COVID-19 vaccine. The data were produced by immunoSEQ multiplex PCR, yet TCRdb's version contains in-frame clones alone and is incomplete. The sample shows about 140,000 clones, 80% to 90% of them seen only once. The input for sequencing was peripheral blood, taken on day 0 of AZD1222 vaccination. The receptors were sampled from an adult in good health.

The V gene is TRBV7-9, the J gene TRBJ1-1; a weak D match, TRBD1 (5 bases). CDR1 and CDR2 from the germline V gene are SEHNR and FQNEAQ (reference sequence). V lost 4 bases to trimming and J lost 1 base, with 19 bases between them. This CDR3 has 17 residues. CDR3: CASSSSITGRSNTEAFF. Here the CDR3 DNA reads TGTGCCAGCAGCTCGTCAATAACGGGACGGTCGAACACTGAAGCTTTCTTT.

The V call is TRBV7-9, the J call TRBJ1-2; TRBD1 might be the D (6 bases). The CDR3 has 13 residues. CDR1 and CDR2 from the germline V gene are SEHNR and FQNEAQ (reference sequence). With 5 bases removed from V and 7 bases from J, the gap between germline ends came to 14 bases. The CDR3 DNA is TGTGCCAGCAGCCCGGGACAAGTCGTTGGCTACACCTTC. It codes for CASSPGQVVGYTF.

The CDR3 DNA reads TGTGCCAGCAGCTCGACAGGGGTGGCCTACGAGCAGTACTTC. Translated: CASSSTGVAYEQYF. This sequence joins TRBV5-6 and TRBJ2-7, with TRBD1 matching 8 bases. This CDR3 spans 14 amino acids. Trimming at V came to 3 bases and at J to 2 bases, leaving 4 bases not matched to a gene. Germline V gives CDR1 SGHDT, CDR2 YYEEEE.

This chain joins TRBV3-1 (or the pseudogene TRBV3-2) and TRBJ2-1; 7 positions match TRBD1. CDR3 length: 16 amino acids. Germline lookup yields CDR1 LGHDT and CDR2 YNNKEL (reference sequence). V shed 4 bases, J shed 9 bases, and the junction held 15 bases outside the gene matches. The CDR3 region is CASSPWGKGAQAEQFF. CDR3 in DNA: TGTGCCAGCAGCCCCTGGGGAAAGGGGGCTCAGGCTGAGCAGTTCTTC.

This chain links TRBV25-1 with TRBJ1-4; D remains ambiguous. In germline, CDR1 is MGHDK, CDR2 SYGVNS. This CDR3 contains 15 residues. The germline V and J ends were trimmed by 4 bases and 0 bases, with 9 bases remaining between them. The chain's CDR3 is CASSGRIATNEKLFF. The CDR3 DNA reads TGTGCCAGCAGTGGCCGCATCGCAACTAATGAAAAACTGTTTTTT.

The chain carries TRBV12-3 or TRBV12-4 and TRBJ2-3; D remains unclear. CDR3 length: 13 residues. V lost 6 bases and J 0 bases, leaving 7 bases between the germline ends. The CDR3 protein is CASRKSSTDTQYF. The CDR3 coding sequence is TGTGCCAGCAGGAAGTCTAGCACAGATACGCAGTATTTT.

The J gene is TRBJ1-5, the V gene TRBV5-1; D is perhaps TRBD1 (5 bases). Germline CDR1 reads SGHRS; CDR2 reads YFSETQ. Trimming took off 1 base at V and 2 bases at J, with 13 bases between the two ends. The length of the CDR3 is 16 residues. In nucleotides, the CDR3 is TGCGCCAGCAGCTTGCAGGGCCCTGAAGGCAATCAGCCCCAGCATTTT. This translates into CASSLQGPEGNQPQHF.

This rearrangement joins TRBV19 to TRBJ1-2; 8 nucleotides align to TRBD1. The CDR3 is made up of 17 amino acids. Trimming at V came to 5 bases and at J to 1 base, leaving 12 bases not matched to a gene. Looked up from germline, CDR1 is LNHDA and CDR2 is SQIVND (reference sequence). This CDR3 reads CASSPFYRGSFNYGYTF. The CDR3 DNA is TGTGCCAGTAGTCCTTTCTACAGGGGGAGCTTTAACTATGGCTACACCTTC.

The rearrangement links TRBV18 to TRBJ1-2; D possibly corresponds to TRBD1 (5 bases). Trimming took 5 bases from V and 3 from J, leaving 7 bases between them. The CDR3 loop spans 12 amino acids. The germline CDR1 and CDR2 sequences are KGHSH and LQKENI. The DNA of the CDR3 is TGTGCCAGCTCATCAGGGTACTATGGCTACACCTTC. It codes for CASSSGYYGYTF.